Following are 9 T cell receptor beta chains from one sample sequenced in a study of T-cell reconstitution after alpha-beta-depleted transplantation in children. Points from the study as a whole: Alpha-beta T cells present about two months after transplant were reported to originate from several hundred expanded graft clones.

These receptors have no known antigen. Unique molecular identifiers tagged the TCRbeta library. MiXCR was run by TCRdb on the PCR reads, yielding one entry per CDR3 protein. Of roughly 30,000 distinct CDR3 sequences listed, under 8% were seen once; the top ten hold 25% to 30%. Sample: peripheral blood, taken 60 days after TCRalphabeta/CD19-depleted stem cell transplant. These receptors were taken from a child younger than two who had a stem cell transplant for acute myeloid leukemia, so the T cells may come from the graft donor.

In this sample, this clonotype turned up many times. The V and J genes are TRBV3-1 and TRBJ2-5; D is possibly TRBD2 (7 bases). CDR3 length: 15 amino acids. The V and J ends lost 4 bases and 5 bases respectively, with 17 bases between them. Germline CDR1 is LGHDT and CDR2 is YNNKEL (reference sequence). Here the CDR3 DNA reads TGTGCCAGCAGCCCAGGGGAGGGGGGCCAGGAGACCCAGTACTTC. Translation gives CASSPGEGGQETQYF.

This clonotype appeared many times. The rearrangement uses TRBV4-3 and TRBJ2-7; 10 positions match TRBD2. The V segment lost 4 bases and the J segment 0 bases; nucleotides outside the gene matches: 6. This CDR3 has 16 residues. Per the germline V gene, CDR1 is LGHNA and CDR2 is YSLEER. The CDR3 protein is CASSPSPSGSSYEQYF. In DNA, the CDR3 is TGCGCCAGCAGCCCCTCCCCTAGCGGGAGCTCCTACGAGCAGTACTTC.

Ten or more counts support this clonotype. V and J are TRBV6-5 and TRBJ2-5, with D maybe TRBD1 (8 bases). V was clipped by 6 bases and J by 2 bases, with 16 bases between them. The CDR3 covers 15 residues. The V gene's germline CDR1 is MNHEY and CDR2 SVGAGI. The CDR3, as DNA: TGTGCCAGCAGGAGGACAGGGCGGGGGCAAGAGACCCAGTACTTC. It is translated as CASRRTGRGQETQYF.

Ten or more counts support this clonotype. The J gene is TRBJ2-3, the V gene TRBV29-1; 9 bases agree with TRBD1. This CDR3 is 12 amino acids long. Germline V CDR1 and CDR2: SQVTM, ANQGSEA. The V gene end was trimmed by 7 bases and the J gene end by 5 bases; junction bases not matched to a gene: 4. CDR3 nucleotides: TGCAGCGCCGGGACAGGGTTAGATACGCAGTATTTT. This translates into CSAGTGLDTQYF.

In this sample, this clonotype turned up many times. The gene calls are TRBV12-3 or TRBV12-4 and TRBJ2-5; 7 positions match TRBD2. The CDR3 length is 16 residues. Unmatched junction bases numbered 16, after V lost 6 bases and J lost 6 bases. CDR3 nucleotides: TGTGCCAGCAGCAAACTTAGGCTAGCGGACGGGAAGACCCAGTACTTC. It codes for CASSKLRLADGKTQYF.

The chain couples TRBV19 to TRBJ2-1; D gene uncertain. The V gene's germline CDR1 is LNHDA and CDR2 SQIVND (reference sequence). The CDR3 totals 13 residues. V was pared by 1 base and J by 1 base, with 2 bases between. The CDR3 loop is CASSIASYNEQFF. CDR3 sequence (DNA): TGTGCCAGTAGTATAGCGTCCTACAATGAGCAGTTCTTC.

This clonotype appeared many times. CDR3 region: CASSESRVITDTQYF. CDR3 nucleotide sequence: TGTGCCAGCAGCGAGTCCAGGGTGATCACAGATACGCAGTATTTT. The chain links TRBV4-2 to TRBJ2-3; tentatively, D is TRBD1 (5 bases). Trimming shortened V by 5 bases and J by 2 bases, and 14 bases separated the two germline ends. The CDR3 totals 15 residues. From germline, CDR1 is LGHNA and CDR2 YNFKEQ.

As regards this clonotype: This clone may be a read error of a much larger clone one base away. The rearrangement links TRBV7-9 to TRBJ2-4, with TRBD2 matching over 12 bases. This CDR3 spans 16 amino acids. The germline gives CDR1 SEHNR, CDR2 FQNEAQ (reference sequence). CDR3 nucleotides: TGTGCCAGCAGCCCCCCGGGACTAGCGGGCAAAAACAGTCAGTACTTC. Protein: CASSPPGLAGKNSQYF.

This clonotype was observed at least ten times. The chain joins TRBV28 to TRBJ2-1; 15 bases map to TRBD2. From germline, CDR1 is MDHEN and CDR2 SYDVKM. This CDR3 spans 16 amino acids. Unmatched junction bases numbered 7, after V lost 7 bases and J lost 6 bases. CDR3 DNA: TGTGCCAGCACCAATCCGGGACTAGCGGGAGGCAATGAGCAGTTCTTC. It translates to CASTNPGLAGGNEQFF. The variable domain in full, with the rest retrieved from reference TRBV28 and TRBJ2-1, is DVKVTQSSRYLVKRTGEKVFLECVQDMDHENMFWYRQDPGLGLRLIYFSYDVKMKEKGDIPEGYSVSREKKERFSLILESASTNQTSMYLCASTNPGLAGGNEQFFGPGTRLTVL.